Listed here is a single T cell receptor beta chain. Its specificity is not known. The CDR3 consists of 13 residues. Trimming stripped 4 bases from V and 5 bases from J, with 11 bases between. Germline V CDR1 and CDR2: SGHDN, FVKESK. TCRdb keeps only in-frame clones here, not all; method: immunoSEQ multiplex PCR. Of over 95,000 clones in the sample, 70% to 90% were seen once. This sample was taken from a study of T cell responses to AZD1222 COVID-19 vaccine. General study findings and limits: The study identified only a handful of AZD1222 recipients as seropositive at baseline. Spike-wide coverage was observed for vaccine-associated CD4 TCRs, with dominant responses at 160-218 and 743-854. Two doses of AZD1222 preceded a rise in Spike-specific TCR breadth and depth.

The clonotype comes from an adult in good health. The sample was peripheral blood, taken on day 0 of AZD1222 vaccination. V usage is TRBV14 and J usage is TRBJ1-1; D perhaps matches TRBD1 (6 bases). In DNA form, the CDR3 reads TGTGCCAGCAGCCTCAGAGGGGGGACTGAAGCTTTCTTT. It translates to CASSLRGGTEAFF. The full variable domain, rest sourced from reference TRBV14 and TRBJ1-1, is EAGVTQFPSHSVIEKGQTVTLRCDPISGHDNLYWYRRVMGKEIKFLLHFVKESKQDESGMPNNRFLAERTGGTYSTLKVQPAELEDSGVYFCASSLRGGTEAFFGQGTRLTVV.